These 3 T cell receptor beta chains were all obtained from the same sample, sequenced in a study of glioma-infiltrating T cells. The iRepertoire nested amplicon-rescue multiplex PCR amplified TCR alpha and beta CDR3s from RNA. Each CDR3 protein gets one entry after TCRdb re-called the multiplex PCR reads with MiXCR. The data hold about 410,000 distinct CDR3 sequences, with about two fifths observed a single time. The sequenced sample consisted of glioma tissue, nonneoplastic brain tissue, or PBMCs (not recorded which). The receptors stem from a human donor with low-grade glioma or glioblastoma, undergoing nonglioma brain surgery, or in good health (not recorded which).

Notes on this clonotype: This may arise from a read error, as a much more abundant clone is one base away. The chain links TRBV20-1 to TRBJ1-2; a weak D match, TRBD1 (5 bases). Germline V gives CDR1 DFQATT, CDR2 SNEGSKA (reference sequence). The CDR3 contains 15 residues. CDR3 DNA: TGCAGTACTAGAGATGGGGCAGTTTCAAGCGAAGGCTACACCTTC. Amino acids: CSTRDGAVSSEGYTF.

This clonotype has ten or more counts. The chain carries TRBV6-1 and TRBJ2-1, with D possibly being TRBD1 (6 bases). Germline CDR1 MNHNS, CDR2 SASEGT. V lost 9 bases, J lost 3 bases, and 15 bases lay in between. This CDR3 contains 14 residues. This CDR3 is CASRPGTIYNEQFF. The CDR3 bases are TGTGCCAGTCGCCCCGGGACAATCTACAATGAGCAGTTCTTC.

The chain's CDR3 is CSARVVAGQNNEQYF. For the CDR3, the DNA is TGCAGTGCTAGGGTAGTAGCGGGGCAGAACAATGAGCAGTACTTC. This chain links TRBV20-1 with TRBJ2-7; 8 bases fit TRBD2. CDR1 is DFQATT, CDR2 SNEGSKA, per germline (reference sequence). Trimming took 3 bases from V and 7 from J; bases not matched to a gene: 14. The CDR3 runs to 15 residues.